Reported below is one TCR beta chain. Its antigen remains unknown. This record belongs to a study of T cell responses to AZD1222 COVID-19 vaccine. General study results and limits: Repertoire samples came only from after the peak T cell response. Regions 160-218 and 743-854 held dominance among vaccine-associated CD4 TCRs, which spanned spike.

Measured with immunoSEQ multiplex PCR; TCRdb has only the in-frame clones, and not every one. Of about 140,000 clones listed, roughly 92% are singletons. This CDR3 spans 17 amino acids. CDR1 SGHTA and CDR2 FQGNSA come from the germline V gene. The V and J ends lost 2 bases and 0 bases respectively, with 14 bases between them. The rearrangement links TRBV7-2 to TRBJ2-1; possibly TRBD2 for D (5 bases). The receptor was derived from an adult in good health. The specimen was peripheral blood, collected on day 0 of AZD1222 vaccination. The CDR3 sequence is CASSLRGAYSSYNEQFF. The CDR3 coding sequence is TGTGCCAGCAGCTTACGGGGTGCCTATAGCTCCTACAATGAGCAGTTCTTC.